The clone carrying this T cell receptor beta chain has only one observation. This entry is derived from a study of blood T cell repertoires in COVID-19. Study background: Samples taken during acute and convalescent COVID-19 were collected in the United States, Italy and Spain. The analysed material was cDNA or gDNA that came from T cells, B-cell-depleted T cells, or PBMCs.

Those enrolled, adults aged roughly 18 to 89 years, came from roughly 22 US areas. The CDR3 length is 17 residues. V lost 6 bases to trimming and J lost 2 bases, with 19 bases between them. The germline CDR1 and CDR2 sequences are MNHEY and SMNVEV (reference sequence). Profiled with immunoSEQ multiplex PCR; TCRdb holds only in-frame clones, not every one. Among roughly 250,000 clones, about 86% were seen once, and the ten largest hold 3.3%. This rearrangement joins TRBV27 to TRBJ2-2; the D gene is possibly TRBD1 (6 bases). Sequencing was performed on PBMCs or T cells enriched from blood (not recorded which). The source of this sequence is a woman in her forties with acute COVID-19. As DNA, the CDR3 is TGTGCCAGCAGCCGACTGATGACAGGCGGTAACACCGGGGAGCTGTTTTTT. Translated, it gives CASSRLMTGGNTGELFF.